This T cell receptor beta chain was recorded in a study of early T cells in non-severe SARS-CoV-2 infection. Each single cDNA molecule received a unique molecular identifier. One entry per CDR3 protein results from TCRdb running MiXCR on the 5' RACE reads. The profile shows some 40,000 distinct CDR3 sequences, 9.5% to 15% of them singletons. The CDR3 covers 15 residues. V lost 5 bases and J lost 4; bases outside the gene matches: 4. The TCR comes from an adult who was a healthcare worker with PCR-confirmed SARS-CoV-2 infection or an uninfected control (not recorded which). The chain couples TRBV12-3 or TRBV12-4 to TRBJ2-2, with 10 bases fitting TRBD2. The sequenced sample consisted of whole blood. The CDR3 is CASSRLAGSTGELFF. The CDR3 DNA sequence: TGTGCCAGCAGTAGACTAGCGGGTAGCACCGGGGAGCTGTTTTTT.